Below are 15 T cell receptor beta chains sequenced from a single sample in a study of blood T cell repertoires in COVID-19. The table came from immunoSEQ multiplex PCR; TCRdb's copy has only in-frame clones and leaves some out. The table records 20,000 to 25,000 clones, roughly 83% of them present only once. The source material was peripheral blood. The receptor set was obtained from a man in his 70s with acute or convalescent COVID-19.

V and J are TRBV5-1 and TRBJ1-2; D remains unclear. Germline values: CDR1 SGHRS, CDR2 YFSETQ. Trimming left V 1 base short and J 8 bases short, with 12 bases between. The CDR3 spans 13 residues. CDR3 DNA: TGCGCCAGCAGCTTGTCCGGGGTGGGAGGCTACACCTTC. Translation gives CASSLSGVGGYTF. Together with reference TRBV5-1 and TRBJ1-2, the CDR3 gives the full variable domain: KAGVTQTPRYLIKTRGQQVTLSCSPISGHRSVSWYQQTPGQGLQFLFEYFSETQRNKGNFPGRFSGRQFSNSRSEMNVSTLELGDSALYLCASSLSGVGGYTFGSGTRLTVV.

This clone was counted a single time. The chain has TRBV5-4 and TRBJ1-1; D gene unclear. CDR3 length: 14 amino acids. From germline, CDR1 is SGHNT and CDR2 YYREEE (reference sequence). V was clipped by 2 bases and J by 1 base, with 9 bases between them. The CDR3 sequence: CASSFNSQNTEAFF. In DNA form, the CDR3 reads TGTGCCAGCAGCTTTAACTCCCAGAACACTGAAGCTTTCTTT.

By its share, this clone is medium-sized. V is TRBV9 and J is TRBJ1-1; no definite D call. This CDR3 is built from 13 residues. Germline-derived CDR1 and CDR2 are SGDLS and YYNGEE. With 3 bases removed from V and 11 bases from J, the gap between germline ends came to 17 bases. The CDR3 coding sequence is TGTGCCAGCAGCGCTCGACCTTTGGAGGAGGCTTTCTTT. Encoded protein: CASSARPLEEAFF.

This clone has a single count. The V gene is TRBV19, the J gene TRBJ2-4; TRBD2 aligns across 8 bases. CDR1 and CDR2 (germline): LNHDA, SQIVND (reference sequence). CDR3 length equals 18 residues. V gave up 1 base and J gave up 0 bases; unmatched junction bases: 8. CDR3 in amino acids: CASSIGFSGVLAKNIQYF. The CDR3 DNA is TGTGCCAGTAGTATAGGTTTTAGCGGGGTTCTAGCCAAAAACATTCAGTACTTC.

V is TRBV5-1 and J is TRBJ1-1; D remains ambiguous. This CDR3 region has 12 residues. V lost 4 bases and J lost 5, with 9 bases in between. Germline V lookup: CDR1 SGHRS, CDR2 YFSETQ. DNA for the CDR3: TGCGCCAGCAGCAAAGGAGGTACTGAAGCTTTCTTT. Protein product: CASSKGGTEAFF.

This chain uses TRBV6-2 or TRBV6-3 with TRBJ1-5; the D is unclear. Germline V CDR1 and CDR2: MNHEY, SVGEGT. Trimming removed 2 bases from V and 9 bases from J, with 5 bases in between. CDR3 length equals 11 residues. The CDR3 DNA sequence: TGTGCCAGCAGTTACCCCGGGCCCCAGCATTTT. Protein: CASSYPGPQHF.

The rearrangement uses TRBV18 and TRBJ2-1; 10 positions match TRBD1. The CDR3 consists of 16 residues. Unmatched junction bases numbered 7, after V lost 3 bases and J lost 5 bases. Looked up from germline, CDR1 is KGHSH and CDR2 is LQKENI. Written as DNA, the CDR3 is TGTGCCAGCTCACCTCCGGGACAGGGGTTCGACAATGAGCAGTTCTTC. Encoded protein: CASSPPGQGFDNEQFF. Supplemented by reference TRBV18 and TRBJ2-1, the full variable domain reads NAGVMQNPRHLVRRRGQEARLRCSPMKGHSHVYWYRQLPEEGLKFMVYLQKENIIDESGMPKERFSAEFPKEGPSILRIQQVVRGDSAAYFCASSPPGQGFDNEQFFGPGTRLTVL.

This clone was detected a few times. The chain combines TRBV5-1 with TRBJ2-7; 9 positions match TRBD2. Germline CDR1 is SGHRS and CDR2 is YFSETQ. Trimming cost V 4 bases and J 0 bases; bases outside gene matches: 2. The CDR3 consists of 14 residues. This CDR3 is CASSSSGSSYEQYF. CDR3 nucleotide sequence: TGCGCCAGCAGCAGTAGCGGGAGCTCCTACGAGCAGTACTTC.

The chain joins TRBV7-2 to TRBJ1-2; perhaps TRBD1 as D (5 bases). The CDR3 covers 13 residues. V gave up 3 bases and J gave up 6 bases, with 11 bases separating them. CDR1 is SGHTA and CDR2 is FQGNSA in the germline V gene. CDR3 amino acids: CASSFQGTNGYTF. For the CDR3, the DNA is TGTGCCAGCAGCTTCCAGGGCACGAATGGCTACACCTTC.

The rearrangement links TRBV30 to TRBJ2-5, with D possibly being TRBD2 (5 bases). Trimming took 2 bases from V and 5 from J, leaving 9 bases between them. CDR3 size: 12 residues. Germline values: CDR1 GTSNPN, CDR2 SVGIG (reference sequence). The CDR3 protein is CAWSPPGETQYF. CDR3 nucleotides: TGTGCCTGGAGTCCCCCGGGGGAGACCCAGTACTTC.

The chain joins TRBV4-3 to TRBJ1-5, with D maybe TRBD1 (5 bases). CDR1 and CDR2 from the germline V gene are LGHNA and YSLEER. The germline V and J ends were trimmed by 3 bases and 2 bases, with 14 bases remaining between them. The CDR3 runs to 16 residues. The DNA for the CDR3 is TGCGCCAGCAGCCAGCGGATAGGGGAGGGCAATCAGCCCCAGCATTTT. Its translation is CASSQRIGEGNQPQHF.

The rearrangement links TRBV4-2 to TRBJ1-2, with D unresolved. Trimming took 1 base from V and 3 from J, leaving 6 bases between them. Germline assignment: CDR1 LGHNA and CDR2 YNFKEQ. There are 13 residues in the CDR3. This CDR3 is CASSQGLDYGYTF. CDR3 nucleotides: TGTGCCAGCAGCCAAGGTTTAGACTATGGCTACACCTTC.

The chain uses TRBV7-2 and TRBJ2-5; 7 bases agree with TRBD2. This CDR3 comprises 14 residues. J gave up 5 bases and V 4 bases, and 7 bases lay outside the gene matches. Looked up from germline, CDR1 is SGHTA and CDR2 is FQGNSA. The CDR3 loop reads CASSWGGGGETQYF. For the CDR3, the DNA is TGTGCCAGCAGCTGGGGGGGAGGCGGGGAGACCCAGTACTTC.

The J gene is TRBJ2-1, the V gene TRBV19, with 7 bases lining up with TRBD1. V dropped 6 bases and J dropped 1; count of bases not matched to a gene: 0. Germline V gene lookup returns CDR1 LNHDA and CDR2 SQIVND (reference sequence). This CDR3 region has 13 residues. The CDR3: CASRDRSYNEQFF. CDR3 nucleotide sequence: TGTGCCAGTAGGGACAGGTCCTACAATGAGCAGTTCTTC.

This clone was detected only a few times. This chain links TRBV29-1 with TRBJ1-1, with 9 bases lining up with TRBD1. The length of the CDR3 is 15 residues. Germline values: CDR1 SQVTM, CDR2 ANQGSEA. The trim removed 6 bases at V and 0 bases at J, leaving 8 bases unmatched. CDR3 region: CSVPTGTGMNTEAFF. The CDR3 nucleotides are TGCAGCGTCCCCACCGGGACAGGGATGAACACTGAAGCTTTCTTT.